What follows are 21 T cell receptor beta chains derived from one specimen sequenced in a study of T cells expressing NK-cell markers. For each CDR3 protein, TCRdb gives one entry from its re-call of the 5' RACE reads, without DNA. Here the sample table reports 350,000 to 450,000 distinct CDR3 sequences. Sequencing was done on a sample of blood T cells: a sorted CD56 or NKG2C T cell subset, CD4+ or CD8+ T cells, or bulk PBMC T cells (not recorded which). These receptors came from a man aged 18 to 70 in good health.

This chain joins TRBV5-1 and TRBJ2-6; TCRdb indicates TRBD2, and absent DNA this call remains unverified. From germline, CDR1 is SGHRS and CDR2 YFSETQ. The CDR3 runs to 19 residues. CDR3 sequence reads: CASSLGPAATVSGANVLTF.

The V gene is TRBV20-1, the J gene TRBJ1-2; TCRdb names TRBD1, which stays unverified in the absence of DNA. This CDR3 spans 16 amino acids. Germline assignment: CDR1 DFQATT and CDR2 SNEGSKA (reference sequence). CDR3 region: CSVLGGSGGGNYGYTF.

The V call is TRBV11-2, the J call TRBJ2-4. The CDR3 length is 14 residues. The germline V gene has CDR1 SGHAT and CDR2 FQNNGV. The CDR3 protein is CASSFLTGENIQYF.

V usage is TRBV5-5 and J usage is TRBJ1-6; there is no DNA to check the TCRdb D call of TRBD1. Germline CDR1 reads SGHKS; CDR2 reads YYEKEE (reference sequence). The CDR3 has 14 residues. CDR3 region: CASSQNRGLAPLHF.

V gene TRBV18 combines with J gene TRBJ1-2; the TRBD1 assignment by TCRdb is unverifiable without DNA. CDR3 size: 17 residues. CDR1 and CDR2 from the germline V gene are KGHSH and LQKENI. The CDR3 loop reads CASSQIIGQDFSYGYTF.

The J gene is TRBJ2-3, the V gene TRBV11-3; TCRdb gives TRBD1 as the D gene, but with no DNA this cannot be confirmed. The V gene's germline CDR1 is SGHNT and CDR2 YENEEA. The CDR3 consists of 17 residues. CDR3 loop: CASSHPQTGGNTDTQYF.

V is TRBV18 and J is TRBJ2-1; TCRdb returns TRBD2, unconfirmable since there is no DNA. Germline V lookup: CDR1 KGHSH, CDR2 LQKENI. CDR3 length equals 21 residues. The CDR3 reads CASSPVSGGGSSGSSYNEQFF.

The V gene is TRBV23-1, the J gene TRBJ2-1. TRBV23-1 is an open reading frame, and its role is uncertain. This CDR3 is built from 16 residues. CDR3 in amino acids: CASSQSEGSSYNEQFF.

J is TRBJ1-5 and V is TRBV28; absent DNA, TCRdb's TRBD1 call cannot be checked. Germline V CDR1 and CDR2: MDHEN, SYDVKM. The CDR3 runs 14 residues. This chain's CDR3 is CASRATGPTQPQHF.

The chain is built from TRBV19 and TRBJ2-7; TCRdb gives TRBD1 as the D gene, but with no DNA this cannot be confirmed. Germline CDR1 and CDR2: LNHDA and SQIVND (reference sequence). The CDR3 consists of 15 residues. The CDR3 sequence: CASSMRTGANHEQYF.

The rearrangement uses TRBV20-1 and TRBJ2-7; TCRdb proposes TRBD1, but this gene call is untestable without DNA. Germline V gene lookup returns CDR1 DFQATT and CDR2 SNEGSKA (reference sequence). CDR3 length equals 14 residues. The CDR3 spells CSARRRGRHYEQYF.

The gene calls are TRBV6-5 and TRBJ2-7. Germline values: CDR1 MNHEY, CDR2 SVGAGI. This CDR3 region has 15 residues. The CDR3 sequence is CASSYGDKGSYEQYF.

V and J are TRBV11-1 and TRBJ2-6; TCRdb returns TRBD1, unconfirmable since there is no DNA. Germline assignment: CDR1 SGHAT and CDR2 FQDESV (reference sequence). The CDR3 has 18 amino acids. This CDR3 is CASSFAPQGAAGANVLTF.

The chain has TRBV7-2 and TRBJ2-1; without DNA, the TCRdb call of TRBD2 cannot be checked. CDR3 length: 16 amino acids. Germline V gene data show CDR1 as SGHTA and CDR2 as FQGNSA. The CDR3 spells CASSLASQRGGNEQFF.

The V gene is TRBV7-9, the J gene TRBJ1-2; TCRdb proposes TRBD1, but this gene call is untestable without DNA. Germline CDR1 reads SEHNR; CDR2 reads FQNEAQ (reference sequence). The CDR3 contains 12 residues. The CDR3 spells CASSRGPDGYTF.

The CDR3 protein is CASTRQLGSSYEQYF. The rearrangement joins TRBV2 to TRBJ2-7; the TRBD1 assignment by TCRdb is unverifiable without DNA. Germline-derived CDR1 and CDR2 are SNHLY and FYNNEI. The CDR3 is 15 amino acids.

V and J are TRBV27 and TRBJ2-3; TCRdb reports TRBD1, a call that lacks DNA to check it against. The CDR3 sequence is 16 residues long. Germline loops: CDR1 MNHEY, CDR2 SMNVEV (reference sequence). The CDR3 sequence: CASSKHDRVGTDTQYF.

This chain joins TRBV3-1 and TRBJ2-1; there is no DNA to check the TCRdb D call of TRBD2. Germline V gene lookup returns CDR1 LGHDT and CDR2 YNNKEL (reference sequence). This CDR3 contains 16 residues. The CDR3 sequence is CASSQWTGGGYNEQFF.

The genes are TRBV20-1 and TRBJ2-5; with no DNA, the TCRdb D assignment of TRBD1 cannot be verified. Germline lookup yields CDR1 DFQATT and CDR2 SNEGSKA (reference sequence). The CDR3 is 20 amino acids. The CDR3: CSARGYGEGTGGLWEETQYF.

The chain uses TRBV11-3 and TRBJ2-3; TCRdb names TRBD1, which stays unverified in the absence of DNA. Germline V gene sequence: CDR1 SGHNT, CDR2 YENEEA. This CDR3 has 13 amino acids. This chain's CDR3 is CASSLGGLGTQYF.

V and J are TRBV24-1 and TRBJ2-1; TCRdb gives TRBD1 as the D gene, but with no DNA this cannot be confirmed. The CDR3 loop spans 16 amino acids. CDR1 KGHDR and CDR2 SFDVKD come from the germline V gene. The CDR3 sequence is CATSDPTGSVSNEQFF.